The 11 T cell receptor beta chains below come from one sample, sequenced in a study of beta chain features in type 1 diabetes. TCRB transcripts that were expressed got sequenced, as all of the isolated RNA had been reverse transcribed. Assay: immunoSEQ multiplex PCR; the TCRdb copy retains only in-frame clones and omits some. The sample has about 140,000 clones; approximately 9.8% are singletons. Sample: central memory CD4+ T cells from blood. Source of these receptors: a woman aged 40 to 50 in good health.

The chain employs TRBV7-2 and TRBJ2-5; 11 bases map to TRBD2. This CDR3 is 15 amino acids long. Germline CDR1 and CDR2: SGHTA and FQGNSA. Losses at the gene ends were 5 bases for V and 1 base for J; bases not matched to a gene: 3. CDR3 nucleotide sequence: TGTGCCAGCAGCCAGCTAGCGGGGGGCCAAGAGACCCAGTACTTC. Encoded protein: CASSQLAGGQETQYF.

The genes are TRBV6-5 and TRBJ1-1; TRBD1 matches at 10 bases. The CDR3 sequence is 14 residues long. The germline CDR1 and CDR2 sequences are MNHEY and SVGAGI. J lost 5 bases, V lost 6 bases, and 6 bases had no gene match. The CDR3 bases are TGTGCCAGCAGCCGACAGGGGGCGAATACTGAAGCTTTCTTT. Translated, it gives CASSRQGANTEAFF.

This clone was counted only a few times. V is TRBV4-2 and J is TRBJ1-4, with D tentatively TRBD1 (5 bases). The CDR3 contains 15 residues. Germline CDR1 is LGHNA and CDR2 is YNFKEQ. Trimming shortened V by 0 bases and J by 5 bases, and 10 bases separated the two germline ends. The CDR3 sequence: CASSQDQGGNEKLFF. The CDR3 DNA reads TGTGCCAGCAGCCAAGATCAGGGAGGAAATGAAAAACTGTTTTTT.

The CDR3 coding sequence is TGTGCCAGCAGCCCCGCCTCGAGGGGAGGAGGCGAGCAGTACTTC. Translated: CASSPASRGGGEQYF. The rearrangement uses TRBV7-9 and TRBJ2-7; possible D gene TRBD2, 6 bases. This CDR3 is built from 15 residues. Germline CDR1 SEHNR, CDR2 FQNEAQ (reference sequence). Trimming removed 5 bases from V and 6 bases from J, with 20 bases in between.

In this sample, this clone turned up once. As DNA, the CDR3 is TGTGCCAGCAGGACAGGGTCAGATACGCAGTATTTT. Encoded protein: CASRTGSDTQYF. The rearrangement links TRBV6-6 to TRBJ2-3; 7 bases fit TRBD1. This CDR3 has 12 residues. Germline V gives CDR1 MNHNY, CDR2 SVGAGI (reference sequence). The V gene end was trimmed by 6 bases and the J gene end by 4 bases; junction bases not matched to a gene: 1.

The J gene is TRBJ2-1, the V gene TRBV15, with D perhaps matching TRBD2 (5 bases). CDR1 and CDR2 (germline): LNHNV, YYDKDF (reference sequence). Trimming took off 5 bases at V and 2 bases at J, with 10 bases between the two ends. The CDR3 sequence is 14 residues long. CDR3 in DNA: TGTGCCACCAGCGGGCGGGCTACCTACAATGAGCAGTTCTTC. This sequence encodes CATSGRATYNEQFF.

This clone was found a few times. The rearrangement links TRBV4-2 to TRBJ2-3; 7 bases align to TRBD2. This CDR3 contains 15 residues. The germline V gene has CDR1 LGHNA and CDR2 YNFKEQ. The V and J ends lost 4 bases and 1 base, in that order; junction bases with no gene match: 5. CDR3 protein: CASSPLAGGTDTQYF. The CDR3 DNA reads as TGTGCCAGCAGCCCCTTGGCGGGGGGCACAGATACGCAGTATTTT.

This clone has more than one count but fewer than ten. The chain employs TRBV28 and TRBJ1-5; 7 bases are shared with TRBD1. Germline CDR1 MDHEN, CDR2 SYDVKM. The CDR3 sequence is 14 residues long. Unmatched junction bases numbered 4, after V lost 8 bases and J lost 0 bases. CDR3 in amino acids: CASAGQSSNQPQHF. CDR3 bases: TGTGCCAGCGCGGGACAGAGTAGCAATCAGCCCCAGCATTTT.

The chain combines TRBV6-5 with TRBJ1-5; possibly TRBD1 for D (6 bases). This CDR3 has 13 amino acids. Trimming stripped 3 bases from V and 7 bases from J, with 10 bases between. Looked up from germline, CDR1 is MNHEY and CDR2 is SVGAGI. The CDR3 sequence is CASSYTGKQPQHF. As DNA, the CDR3 is TGTGCCAGCAGTTATACAGGGAAGCAGCCCCAGCATTTT.

Many counts were recorded for this clone. This sequence joins TRBV7-2 and TRBJ1-6; no definite D call. CDR3 length equals 14 residues. Germline lookup yields CDR1 SGHTA and CDR2 FQGNSA. The V end was cut by 1 base, the J end by 10 bases, with 11 bases between. The CDR3 reads CASSLDRYLSPLHF. The DNA of the CDR3 is TGTGCCAGCAGCTTAGACCGGTATCTGTCACCCCTCCACTTT.

The V gene is TRBV5-4, the J gene TRBJ1-6; possibly TRBD1 for D (6 bases). CDR3 length: 16 amino acids. V lost 4 bases and J lost 8, with 19 bases in between. The germline V gene has CDR1 SGHNT and CDR2 YYREEE (reference sequence). The CDR3 here is CASSPGGLQGDSPLHF. The CDR3 DNA is TGTGCCAGCAGCCCGGGCGGGTTACAGGGAGATTCACCCCTCCACTTT.